The rows below give T cell receptor beta chains drawn from one sample of a study of OX40 agonist ivuxolimab in advanced cancers. Assay used: immunoSEQ multiplex PCR; TCRdb lists only in-frame clones, some missing. Among 50,000 to 70,000 clones listed, 85% to 90% were seen once. The material was CD4+ or CD8+ T cells sorted from blood, obtained in a trial of the OX40 agonist ivuxolimab. All receptors derive from an adult with an advanced solid tumor such as melanoma, head and neck, liver or kidney cancer. The CDR3 runs from the conserved cysteine through the conserved F or W. A D gene is named only where the DNA matches it firmly. Not every row has a clone size; where given, it reads once, few, many or a size class.

J: TRBJ2-5; V: TRBV11-2; size: .; D: TRBD1; CDR3: CASRLGGGETQYF; DNA: TGTGCCAGCAGACTAGGGGGCGGGGAGACCCAGTACTTC
J: TRBJ1-2; V: TRBV9; size: .; D: .; CDR3: CASSVTPITGDGYTF; DNA: TGTGCCAGCAGCGTAACTCCCATTACCGGGGATGGCTACACCTTC
J: TRBJ2-3; V: TRBV7-9; size: .; D: .; CDR3: CASSLVPVTDTQYF; DNA: TGTGCCAGCAGCTTAGTCCCGGTCACAGATACGCAGTATTTT
J: TRBJ2-7; V: TRBV9; size: .; D: .; CDR3: CASSGRTVPGEQYF; DNA: TGTGCCAGCAGCGGACGGACAGTACCGGGGGAGCAGTACTTC
J: TRBJ2-3; V: TRBV19; size: .; D: TRBD1; CDR3: CASSTGRGDTQYF; DNA: TGTGCCAGCTCGACAGGGCGTGGAGATACGCAGTATTTT
J: TRBJ2-7; V: TRBV27; size: .; D: .; CDR3: CASGERYEQYF; DNA: TGTGCCAGTGGTGAGAGGTACGAGCAGTACTTC
J: TRBJ1-5; V: TRBV4-1; size: .; D: .; CDR3: CASSQEGGHYNQPQHF; DNA: TGCGCCAGCAGCCAAGAGGGGGGACACTACAATCAGCCCCAGCATTTT
J: TRBJ1-2; V: TRBV6-6; size: .; D: .; CDR3: CASSYPDRLEGNGYTF; DNA: TGTGCCAGCAGTTACCCCGACAGACTCGAGGGGAATGGCTACACCTTC
J: TRBJ1-2; V: TRBV13; size: .; D: .; CDR3: CASSSRDTDIYGYTF; DNA: TGTGCCAGCAGCTCCCGGGACACTGACATCTATGGCTACACCTTC
J: TRBJ2-7; V: TRBV4-1; size: .; D: .; CDR3: CASSQPTGYEQYF; DNA: TGCGCCAGCAGCCAACCAACAGGGTACGAGCAGTACTTC
J: TRBJ2-7; V: TRBV4-1; size: .; D: .; CDR3: CASSPSSSYEQYF; DNA: TGCGCCAGCAGCCCGTCAAGCTCCTACGAGCAGTACTTC
J: TRBJ1-5; V: TRBV4-2; size: .; D: .; CDR3: CASSQTLNQPQHF; DNA: TGTGCCAGCAGCCAGACATTAAATCAGCCCCAGCATTTT
J: TRBJ2-7; V: TRBV7-8; size: .; D: TRBD2; CDR3: CASSFRLAGYEQYF; DNA: TGTGCCAGCAGCTTTCGACTAGCAGGCTACGAGCAGTACTTC
J: TRBJ2-7; V: TRBV6-6; size: .; D: TRBD1; CDR3: CASKETGRSLEQYF; DNA: TGTGCCAGCAAAGAGACAGGGCGGTCTCTCGAGCAGTACTTC
J: TRBJ1-2; V: TRBV5-6; size: .; D: .; CDR3: CASSGGGYGYTF; DNA: TGTGCCAGCAGCGGAGGGGGCTATGGCTACACCTTC
J: TRBJ2-1; V: TRBV19; size: .; D: TRBD1; CDR3: CASSLRQGTDEQFF; DNA: TGTGCCAGTAGTCTCCGACAGGGTACCGATGAGCAGTTCTTC
J: TRBJ2-7; V: TRBV7-9; size: medium-sized; D: TRBD1; CDR3: CASSPGQGYEQYF; DNA: TGTGCCAGCAGCCCGGGACAGGGCTACGAGCAGTACTTC
J: TRBJ2-1; V: TRBV10-3; size: .; D: TRBD2; CDR3: CAISEPSRTTGTRYNEQFF; DNA: TGTGCCATCAGTGAGCCATCACGTACGACCGGGACTAGGTACAATGAGCAGTTCTTC
J: TRBJ2-7; V: TRBV25-1; size: .; D: .; CDR3: CASTSAYEQYF; DNA: TGTGCCAGCACCTCCGCATACGAGCAGTACTTC
J: TRBJ1-2; V: TRBV29-1; size: .; D: .; CDR3: CSVGGGAGLNYGYTF; DNA: TGCAGCGTCGGGGGGGGCGCAGGTTTGAACTATGGCTACACCTTC
J: TRBJ2-7; V: TRBV9; size: .; D: .; CDR3: CASSEQGRGADEQYF; DNA: TGTGCCAGCAGCGAACAGGGGAGGGGGGCTGACGAGCAGTACTTC
J: TRBJ2-3; V: TRBV11-3; size: .; D: TRBD2; CDR3: CASSPRTSGSGTDTQYF; DNA: TGTGCCAGCAGCCCCAGGACTAGCGGGAGTGGCACAGATACGCAGTATTTT
J: TRBJ2-7; V: TRBV27; size: .; D: .; CDR3: CACGVFYEQYF; DNA: TGTGCTTGCGGGGTTTTCTACGAGCAGTACTTC
J: TRBJ1-1; V: TRBV27; size: .; D: .; CDR3: CASEMGGGNSEAFF; DNA: TGTGCCAGCGAGATGGGCGGCGGGAACTCTGAAGCTTTCTTT
J: TRBJ1-2; V: TRBV15; size: .; D: .; CDR3: CATSSDTGLFGYTF; DNA: TGTGCCACCAGCAGTGATACAGGGCTCTTTGGCTACACCTTC
J: TRBJ1-1; V: TRBV5-1; size: .; D: .; CDR3: CASSLEGGGLYTEAFF; DNA: TGCGCCAGCAGCTTGGAGGGCGGGGGGCTTTATACTGAAGCTTTCTTT
J: TRBJ2-7; V: TRBV7-8; size: .; D: TRBD2; CDR3: CASSSHLGGRFNEQYF; DNA: TGTGCCAGCAGCTCTCACCTGGGCGGGAGGTTCAACGAGCAGTACTTC